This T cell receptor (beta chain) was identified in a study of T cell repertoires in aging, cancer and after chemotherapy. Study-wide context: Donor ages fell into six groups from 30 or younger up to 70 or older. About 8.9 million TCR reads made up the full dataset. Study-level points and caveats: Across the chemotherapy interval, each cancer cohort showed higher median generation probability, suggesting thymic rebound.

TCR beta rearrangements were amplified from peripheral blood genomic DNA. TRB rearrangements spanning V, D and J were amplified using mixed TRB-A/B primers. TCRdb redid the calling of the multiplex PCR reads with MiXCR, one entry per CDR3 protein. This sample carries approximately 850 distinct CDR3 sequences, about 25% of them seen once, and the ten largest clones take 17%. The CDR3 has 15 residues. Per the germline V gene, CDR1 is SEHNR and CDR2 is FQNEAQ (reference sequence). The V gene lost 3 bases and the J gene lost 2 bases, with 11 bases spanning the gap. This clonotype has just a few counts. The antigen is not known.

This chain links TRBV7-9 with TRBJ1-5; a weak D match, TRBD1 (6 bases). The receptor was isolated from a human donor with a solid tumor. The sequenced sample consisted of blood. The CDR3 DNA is TGTGCCAGCAGCTTCGGGACATCAGGCAATCAGCCCCAGCATTTT. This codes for CASSFGTSGNQPQHF.